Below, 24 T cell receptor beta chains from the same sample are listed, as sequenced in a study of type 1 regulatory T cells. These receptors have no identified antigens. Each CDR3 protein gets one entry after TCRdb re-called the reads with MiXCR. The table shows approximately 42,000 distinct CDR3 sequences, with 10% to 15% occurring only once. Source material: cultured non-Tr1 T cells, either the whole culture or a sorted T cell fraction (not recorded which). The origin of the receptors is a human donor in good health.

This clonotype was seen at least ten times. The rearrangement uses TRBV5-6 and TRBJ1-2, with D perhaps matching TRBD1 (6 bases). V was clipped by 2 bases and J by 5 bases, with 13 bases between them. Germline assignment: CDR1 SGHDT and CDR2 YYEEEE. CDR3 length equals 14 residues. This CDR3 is CASSFPETGYGYTF. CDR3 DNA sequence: TGTGCCAGCAGCTTCCCCGAAACAGGGTATGGCTACACCTTC. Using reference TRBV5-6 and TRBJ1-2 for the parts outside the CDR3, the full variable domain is DAGVTQSPTHLIKTRGQQVTLRCSPKSGHDTVSWYQQALGQGPQFIFQYYEEEERQRGNFPDRFSGHQFPNYSSELNVNALLLGDSALYLCASSFPETGYGYTFGSGTRLTVV.

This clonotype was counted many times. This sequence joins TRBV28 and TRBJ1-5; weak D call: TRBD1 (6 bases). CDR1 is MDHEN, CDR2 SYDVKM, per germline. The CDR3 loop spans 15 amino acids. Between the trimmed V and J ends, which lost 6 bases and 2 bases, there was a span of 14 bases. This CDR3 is CASRRGGDGNQPQHF. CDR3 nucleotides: TGTGCCAGCAGGCGAGGGGGGGACGGCAATCAGCCCCAGCATTTT.

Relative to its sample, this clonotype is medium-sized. CDR3 protein: CASSAGGAGGLNEQFF. The CDR3, as DNA: TGCGCCAGCAGCGCCGGTGGGGCGGGAGGACTTAATGAGCAGTTCTTC. The V and J genes are TRBV5-1 and TRBJ2-1; 8 bases are a match to TRBD2. This CDR3 spans 16 amino acids. V lost 4 bases and J lost 7; bases outside the gene matches: 13. CDR1 is SGHRS and CDR2 is YFSETQ in the germline V gene.

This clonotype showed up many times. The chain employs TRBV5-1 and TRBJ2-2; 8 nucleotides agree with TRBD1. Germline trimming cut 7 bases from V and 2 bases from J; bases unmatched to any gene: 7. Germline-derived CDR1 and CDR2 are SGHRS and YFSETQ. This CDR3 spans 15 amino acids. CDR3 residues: CASATGQANTGELFF. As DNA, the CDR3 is TGCGCCAGCGCAACGGGACAGGCCAACACCGGGGAGCTGTTTTTT.

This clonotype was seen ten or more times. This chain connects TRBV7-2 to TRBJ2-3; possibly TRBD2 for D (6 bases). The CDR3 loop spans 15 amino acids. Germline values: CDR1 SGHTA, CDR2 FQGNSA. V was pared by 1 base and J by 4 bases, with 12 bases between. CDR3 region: CASSLVRGGSDTQYF. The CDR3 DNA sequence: TGTGCCAGCAGCTTAGTGCGGGGAGGCTCAGATACGCAGTATTTT.

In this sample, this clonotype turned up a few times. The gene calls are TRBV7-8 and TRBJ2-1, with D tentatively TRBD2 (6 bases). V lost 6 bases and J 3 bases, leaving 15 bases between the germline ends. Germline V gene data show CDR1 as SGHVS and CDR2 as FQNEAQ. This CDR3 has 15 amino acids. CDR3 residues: CASRAINSGYNEQFF. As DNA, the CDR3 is TGTGCCAGCAGAGCCATCAATAGCGGCTACAATGAGCAGTTCTTC.

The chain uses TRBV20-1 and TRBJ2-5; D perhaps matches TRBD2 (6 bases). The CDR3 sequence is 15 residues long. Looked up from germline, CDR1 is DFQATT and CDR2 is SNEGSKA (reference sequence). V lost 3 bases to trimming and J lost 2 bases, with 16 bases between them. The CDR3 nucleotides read TGCAGTGCTAGTGTCGGCGGGGTCTATCAAGAGACCCAGTACTTC. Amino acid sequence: CSASVGGVYQETQYF.

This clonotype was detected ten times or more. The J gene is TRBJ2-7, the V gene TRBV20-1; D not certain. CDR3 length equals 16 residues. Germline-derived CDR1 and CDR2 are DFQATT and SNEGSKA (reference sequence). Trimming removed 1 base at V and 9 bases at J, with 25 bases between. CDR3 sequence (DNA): TGCAGTGCTAGAGCGTACACCCGGACGGATCGCGACGGGCAGTACTTC. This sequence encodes CSARAYTRTDRDGQYF.

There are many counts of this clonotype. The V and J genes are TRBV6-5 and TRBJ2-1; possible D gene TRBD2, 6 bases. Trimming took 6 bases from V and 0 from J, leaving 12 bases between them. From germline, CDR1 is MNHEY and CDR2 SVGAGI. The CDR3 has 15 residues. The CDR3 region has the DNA TGTGCCAGCAGGCGGGACTTGAGCTCCTACAATGAGCAGTTCTTC. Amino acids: CASRRDLSSYNEQFF.

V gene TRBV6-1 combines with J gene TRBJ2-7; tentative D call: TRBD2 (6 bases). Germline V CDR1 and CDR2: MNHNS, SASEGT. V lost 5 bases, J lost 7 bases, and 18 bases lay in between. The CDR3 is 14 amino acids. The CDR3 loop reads CASSPGDFLREQYF. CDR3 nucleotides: TGTGCCAGCAGTCCGGGGGACTTCCTTCGGGAGCAGTACTTC.

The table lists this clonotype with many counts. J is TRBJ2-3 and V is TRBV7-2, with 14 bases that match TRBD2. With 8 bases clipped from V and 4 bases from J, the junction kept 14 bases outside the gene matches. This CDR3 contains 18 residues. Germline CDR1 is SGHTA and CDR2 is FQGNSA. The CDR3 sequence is CASGSLVAGLAGADTQYF. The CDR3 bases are TGTGCCAGCGGATCTTTGGTAGCGGGACTAGCGGGAGCAGATACGCAGTATTTT.

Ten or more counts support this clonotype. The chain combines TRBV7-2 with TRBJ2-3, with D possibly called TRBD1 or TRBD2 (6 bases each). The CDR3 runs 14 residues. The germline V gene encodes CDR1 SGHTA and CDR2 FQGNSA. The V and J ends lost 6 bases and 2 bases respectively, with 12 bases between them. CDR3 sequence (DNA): TGTGCCAGCAGTCGGGGGCACCACACAGATACGCAGTATTTT. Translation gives CASSRGHHTDTQYF. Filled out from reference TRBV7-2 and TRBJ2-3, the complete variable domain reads GAGVSQSPSNKVTEKGKDVELRCDPISGHTALYWYRQSLGQGLEFLIYFQGNSAPDKSGLPSDRFSAERTGGSVSTLTIQRTQQEDSAVYLCASSRGHHTDTQYFGPGTRLTVL.

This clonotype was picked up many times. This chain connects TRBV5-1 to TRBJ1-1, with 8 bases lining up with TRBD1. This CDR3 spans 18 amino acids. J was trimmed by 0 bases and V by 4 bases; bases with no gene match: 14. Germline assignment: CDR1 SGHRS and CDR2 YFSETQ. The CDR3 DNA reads TGCGCCAGCAGCACTCAGACAGGGGTGGGCCTTGTGAACACTGAAGCTTTCTTT. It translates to CASSTQTGVGLVNTEAFF.

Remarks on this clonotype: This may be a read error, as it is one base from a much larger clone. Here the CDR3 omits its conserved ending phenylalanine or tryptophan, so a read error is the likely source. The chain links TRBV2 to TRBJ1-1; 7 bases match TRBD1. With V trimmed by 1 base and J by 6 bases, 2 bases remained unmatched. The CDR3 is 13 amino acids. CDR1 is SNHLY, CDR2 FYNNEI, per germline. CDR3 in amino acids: CASSEVGQPEAFL. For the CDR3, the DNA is TGTGCCAGCAGTGAAGTGGGACAGCCTGAAGCTTTCCTT.

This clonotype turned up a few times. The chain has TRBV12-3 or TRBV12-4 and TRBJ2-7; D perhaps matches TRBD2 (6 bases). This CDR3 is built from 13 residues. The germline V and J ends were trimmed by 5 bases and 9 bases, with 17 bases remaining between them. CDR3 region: CASSPGLFTGQYF. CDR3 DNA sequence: TGTGCCAGCAGTCCCGGACTATTTACGGGGCAGTACTTC.

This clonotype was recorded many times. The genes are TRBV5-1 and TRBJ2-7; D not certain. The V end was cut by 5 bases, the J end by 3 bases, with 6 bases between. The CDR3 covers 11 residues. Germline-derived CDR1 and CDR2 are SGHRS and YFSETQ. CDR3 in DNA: TGCGCCAGCAGGGGCAGCTACGAGCAGTACTTC. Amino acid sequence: CASRGSYEQYF. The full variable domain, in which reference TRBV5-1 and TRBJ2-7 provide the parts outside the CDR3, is KAGVTQTPRYLIKTRGQQVTLSCSPISGHRSVSWYQQTPGQGLQFLFEYFSETQRNKGNFPGRFSGRQFSNSRSEMNVSTLELGDSALYLCASRGSYEQYFGPGTRLTVT.

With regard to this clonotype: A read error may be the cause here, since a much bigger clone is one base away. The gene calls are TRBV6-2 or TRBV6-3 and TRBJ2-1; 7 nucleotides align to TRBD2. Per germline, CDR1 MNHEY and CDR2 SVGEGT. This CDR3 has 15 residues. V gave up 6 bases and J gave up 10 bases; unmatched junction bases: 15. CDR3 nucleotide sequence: TGTGCCAGCAGCCGTTCCGCTAGCGGTACTTACGAGCAGTTCTTC. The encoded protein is CASSRSASGTYEQFF.

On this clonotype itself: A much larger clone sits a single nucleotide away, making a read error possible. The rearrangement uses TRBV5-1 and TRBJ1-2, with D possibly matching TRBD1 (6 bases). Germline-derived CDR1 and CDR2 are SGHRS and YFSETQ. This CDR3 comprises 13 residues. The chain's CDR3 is CASSPLGGGSNAF. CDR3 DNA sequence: TGCGCCAGCAGCCCACTTGGGGGCGGGAGTAACGCCTTC.

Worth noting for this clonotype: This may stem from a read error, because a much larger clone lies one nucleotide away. This CDR3 is CASRVRGYEQYF. DNA for the CDR3: TGTGCCAGCCGGGTGAGAGGCTACGAGCAGTACTTC. The chain carries TRBV6-1 and TRBJ2-7; D gene unclear. V was clipped by 8 bases and J by 3 bases, with 11 bases between them. This CDR3 spans 12 amino acids. The germline V gene encodes CDR1 MNHNS and CDR2 SASEGT.

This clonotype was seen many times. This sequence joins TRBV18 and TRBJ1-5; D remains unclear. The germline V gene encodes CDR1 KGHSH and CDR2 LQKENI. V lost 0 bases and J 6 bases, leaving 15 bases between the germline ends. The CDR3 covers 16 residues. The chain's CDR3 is CASSPPRAHGPQPQHF. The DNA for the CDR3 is TGTGCCAGCTCACCACCGAGGGCACATGGGCCTCAGCCCCAGCATTTT.

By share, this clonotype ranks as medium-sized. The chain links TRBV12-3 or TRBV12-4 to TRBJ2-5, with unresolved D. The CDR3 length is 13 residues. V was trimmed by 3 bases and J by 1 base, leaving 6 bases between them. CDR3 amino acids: CASSFRFQETQYF. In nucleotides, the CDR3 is TGTGCCAGCAGTTTTAGGTTCCAAGAGACCCAGTACTTC.

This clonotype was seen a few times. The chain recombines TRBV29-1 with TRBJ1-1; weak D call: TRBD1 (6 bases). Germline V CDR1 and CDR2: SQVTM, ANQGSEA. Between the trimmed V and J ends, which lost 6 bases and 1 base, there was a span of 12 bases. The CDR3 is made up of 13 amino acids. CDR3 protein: CSVEGVGNTEAFF. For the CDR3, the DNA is TGCAGCGTGGAGGGGGTTGGGAACACTGAAGCTTTCTTT.

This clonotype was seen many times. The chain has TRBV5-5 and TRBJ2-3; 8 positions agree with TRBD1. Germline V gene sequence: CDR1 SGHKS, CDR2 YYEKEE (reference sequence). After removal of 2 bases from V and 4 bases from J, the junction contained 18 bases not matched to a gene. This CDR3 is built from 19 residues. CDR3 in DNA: TGTGCCAGCAGCTTTTCCGGGACAGGAGCCGTTATGAGGGCAGATACGCAGTATTTT. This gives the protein CASSFSGTGAVMRADTQYF.

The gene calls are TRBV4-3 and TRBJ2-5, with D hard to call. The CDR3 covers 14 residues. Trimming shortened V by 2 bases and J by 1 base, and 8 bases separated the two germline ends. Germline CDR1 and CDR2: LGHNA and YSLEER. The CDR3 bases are TGCGCCAGCAGCCAACACAGAGTCCAAGAGACCCAGTACTTC. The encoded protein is CASSQHRVQETQYF.